Listed below are T cell receptor beta chains from one sample, sequenced in a study of PD-1 blockade in classical Hodgkin lymphoma. The assay was immunoSEQ multiplex PCR, and TCRdb's table has in-frame clones only and misses some. The sample lists under 3,500 clones, approximately 78% occurring once. The input for sequencing was CD8+ T cells from blood, taken before the fourth cycle of nivolumab. All receptors derive from a human donor with classical Hodgkin lymphoma. Each CDR3 is given with its conserved first and last residue. A D gene is named only where the DNA matches it firmly. Size is stated for part of the rows, as once, few or many counts, or as a class when the clone is expanded.

TRBV5-5	TRBD1	TRBJ2-7	-	TGCGCCAGCAGCTTCTCCGGGACAGGGGCCTACGAGCAGTACTTC	CASSFSGTGAYEQYF
TRBV7-8	-	TRBJ2-7	-	TGTGCCAGCAGCTTAGGAGCAGGGGACGCCCACGAGCAGTACTTC	CASSLGAGDAHEQYF
TRBV30	-	TRBJ2-5	-	TGTGCCTGGAGTACCACGAAAGAGACCCAGTACTTC	CAWSTTKETQYF
TRBV7-6	TRBD1	TRBJ2-7	few	TGTGCCAGCAGCCCCCGGGACAGCTCCTACGAGCAGTACTTC	CASSPRDSSYEQYF
TRBV6-1	TRBD1	TRBJ1-5	-	TGTGCCAGCAAATCTGGACAGGGAAAGCCCCAGCATTTT	CASKSGQGKPQHF
TRBV4-3	TRBD1	TRBJ2-7	large	TGCGCCAGCAGCCATCTCGGACAGGGGAGGTACGAGCAGTACTTC	CASSHLGQGRYEQYF
TRBV7-2	-	TRBJ2-2	few	TGTGCCAGCAGCCCTAGCTCGGATTTGCAGAAGAACACCGGGGAGCTGTTTTTT	CASSPSSDLQKNTGELFF
TRBV7-6	-	TRBJ2-3	few	TGTGCCAGCTCCGGAGAGAGCACAGATACGCAGTATTTT	CASSGESTDTQYF
TRBV25-1	-	TRBJ2-5	-	TGTGCCAGCAGTGACGGGACCCAGTACTTC	CASSDGTQYF
TRBV27	TRBD1	TRBJ2-7	-	TGTGCCAGCAGTGCGACAGGGCTCTACGAGCAGTACTTC	CASSATGLYEQYF
TRBV7-7	-	TRBJ1-4	-	TGTGCCAGCAGCTCTGAGCCGGGACGTAATGAAAAACTGTTTTTT	CASSSEPGRNEKLFF
TRBV5-1	-	TRBJ2-1	-	TGCGCCAGCAGCTTGGTATACAATGAGCAGTTCTTC	CASSLVYNEQFF
TRBV11-1	TRBD1	TRBJ2-7	-	TGTGCCAGCAGTCTTACTTCAGGGACAGGATGGTGGAACGAGCAGTACTTC	CASSLTSGTGWWNEQYF
TRBV11-2	-	TRBJ2-1	large	TGTGCCAGCAGCATCGGACACTACAATGAGCAGTTCTTC	CASSIGHYNEQFF
TRBV6-1	-	TRBJ1-5	-	TGTGCCAGCAGTGAAGGGTATGGGGGGAGACAGCCCCAGCATTTT	CASSEGYGGRQPQHF